The source of this T cell receptor beta chain is a study of blood T cells in healthy people across ages (dated by TCRdb to the mid-2010s). With regard to the full study: In model experiments, template switching captured about one uniquely barcoded TCR beta cDNA molecule for every two T cells. Two additional independent replicas of 1 million unique cDNA reads from the same blood draw were analyzed for two donors (one aged 18 to 30 and one aged 80 or older). To avoid experimental bias, donors of different ages were distributed randomly across sequencing lanes. Age-related changes in TCR beta repertoire diversity were measured in the study by deep sequencing normalized with unique cDNA molecular identifiers. The donors were divided into four age groups: young (average roughly 17 years), middle-aged (about 40), aged (62) and long-lived (approximately 74). What the research found in general, with its limitations: Observed TCR beta diversity per million T cells fell roughly linearly with age, and a significant reduction was already apparent by age roughly 40. Observed TCR beta diversity correlated strongly with the percentage of naive T cells measured by flow cytometry. Bulk unsorted PBMC profiling prevented conclusive comparison of naive and antigen-experienced compartments. Compared with the aged group, the long-lived group had more naive CD4+ T cells, fewer expanded clones and increased TCR diversity, suggesting age selection. Estimates of total diversity based on one million sequenced T cells were regarded as lower bounds and as underestimates. Because donor CMV infection status was unknown, age-related changes in expanded clonotypes were potentially confounded.

Donors were 35 to 40 systemically healthy Caucasian individuals from Russia aged roughly 6 to 100 years. Each donor gave about 9.7 milliliters of peripheral blood, drawn into EDTA-treated Vacutainer tubes. Ficoll-Paque density-gradient centrifugation was used to isolate PBMCs, with at least 7 million per sample. Total RNA, at least 6 micrograms per sample, was extracted from PBMCs with Trizol reagent. The percentages of naive CD45RAhigh/CD27high T cells were determined by flow cytometry on a PBMC aliquot from every donor. CDR1 and CDR2, per the germline V gene, are SQVTM and ANQGSEA. V is shortened by 6 bases, J by 4 bases, and the region joining them spans 19 bases. The CDR3 contains 15 residues, cysteine and phenylalanine counted. CDR3 DNA only is kept here, 45 bases in frame from base 1. This clonotype was counted at least ten times. No cognate antigen has been identified for it. There are no base qualities to consult, and no much larger clone falls within one base.

Library construction relied on 5' RACE. Sequencer: Illumina HiSeq 2500. A second about 7 to 12 cycle PCR used a sample-barcoded 5' primer and a J-beta primer mix. A unique molecular identifier was introduced onto each TCR beta cDNA molecule by a template-switch 5' adaptor carrying 12 random nucleotides. At least 2.5 million CDR3-containing paired-end reads were obtained from each sample. All of the RNA was converted into first-strand cDNA using the Mint cDNA synthesis kit, with a TRBC-specific oligonucleotide serving as the primer. Following uracil-DNA glycosylase treatment, a first 18-cycle PCR with universal primers M1SS and BC2_uni_R was performed on all cDNA. Under the source paper's analysis protocol: Each sample was normalized by randomly selecting 1 million high-quality reads, each carrying a distinct molecular identifier. Instead of being binned into consensus sequences, reads that shared molecular identifiers were thrown out. CDR3 identification, clonotype clustering and error correction used MiTCR with a Q25 quality threshold and the strictest error-elimination algorithm. A nonparametric unseen species model with Euler transformation was used to estimate lower-bound total TCR beta diversity. The public sequencing data were trimmed at Q25 with fastp and processed into clonotypes with MiXCR by TCRdb, which kept only in-frame beta chains. Entries are consolidated by CDR3 protein sequence, retaining the most common genes and DNA. The V and J calls and clone size come from TCRdb's table, not from the authors' own analysis. The sample profile shows hundreds of thousands of distinct CDR3 sequences; about 45% of them were found once. The top ten constitute 20% to 25% of the sample.

The chain was built from TRBV29-1 and TRBJ1-5; D gene: possibly TRBD1, on 6 matching bases. Material: blood. The clonotype was recovered from a man older than 75 in good health. The encoded CDR3 is CSVAPGGRWNQPQHF. The nucleotide sequence is given as TGCAGCGTGGCCCCGGGGGGGCGCTGGAATCAGCCCCAGCATTTT.